This TCR beta chain was recorded in a study of CD8 T cells in Susac syndrome. Study at large: Within the group of sequenced Susac syndrome patients, five or six had active disease and roughly eight were in remission. Overall study findings and caveats: The CD4+ T cell repertoires from Susac syndrome exhibited no clonal expansion.

TEMRA cells underwent FACS enrichment and CD8+ and CD4+ T cells underwent negative isolation. Random hexamers primed reverse transcription of about 0.5 to 1 ug RNA. With immunoSEQ multiplex PCR, TCR beta CDR3 was amplified across 54 Vbeta and 13 Jbeta. TCRdb independently ran MiXCR on the immunoSEQ multiplex PCR reads; one entry per CDR3 protein. The sample has about 200,000 distinct CDR3 sequences, about 91% seen once. Germline assignment: CDR1 MNHEY and CDR2 SVGAGI. CDR3 size: 14 residues. After removal of 6 bases from V and 5 bases from J, the junction contained 7 bases not matched to a gene. As concerns this clonotype: Its antigen is as yet unknown.

Sequencing was performed on CD4+ T cells from PBMCs. The chain uses TRBV6-5 and TRBJ2-5, with 9 bases that match TRBD1. This TCR was recovered from a human donor with Susac syndrome. Here the CDR3 DNA reads TGTGCCAGCAGAACTACAGGGGGCGCGGAGACCCAGTACTTC. This encodes CASRTTGGAETQYF.